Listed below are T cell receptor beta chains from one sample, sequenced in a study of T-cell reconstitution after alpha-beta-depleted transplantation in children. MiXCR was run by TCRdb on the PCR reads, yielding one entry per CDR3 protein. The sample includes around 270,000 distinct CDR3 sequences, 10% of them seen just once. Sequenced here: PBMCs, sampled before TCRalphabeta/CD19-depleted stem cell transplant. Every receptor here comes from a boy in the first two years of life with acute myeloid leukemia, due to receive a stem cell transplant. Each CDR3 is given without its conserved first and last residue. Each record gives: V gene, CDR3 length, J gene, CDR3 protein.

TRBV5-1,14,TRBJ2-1,ASSRLLAGGYNEQF
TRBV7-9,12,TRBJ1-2,ASSGRDREYGYT
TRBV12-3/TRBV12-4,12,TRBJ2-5,ASTVAGPQETQY
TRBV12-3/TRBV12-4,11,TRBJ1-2,ASTTSGLAGYT
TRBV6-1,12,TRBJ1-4,ASSQTGLHEKLF
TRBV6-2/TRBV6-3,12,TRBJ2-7,ASSSTSPTYEQY
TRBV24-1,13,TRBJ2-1,ATSDAGGRANEQF
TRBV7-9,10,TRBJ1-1,ASSVRGTEAF
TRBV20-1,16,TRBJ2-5,SAAGTSGRGVVEETQY
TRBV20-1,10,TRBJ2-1,SAPRLGYEQF
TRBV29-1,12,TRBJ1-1,SPWTGGIDTEAF
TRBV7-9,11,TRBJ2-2,ASIPVNTGELF
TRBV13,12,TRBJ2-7,ASSSGNRAYEQY
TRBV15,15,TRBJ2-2,ATSRDRNRANTGELF
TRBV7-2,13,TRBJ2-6,ASLGGTSGANVLT
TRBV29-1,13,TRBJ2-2,SVEEGGANTGELF
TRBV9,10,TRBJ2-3,ASSGRPDTQY
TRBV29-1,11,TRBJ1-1,SVKGLGNTEAF
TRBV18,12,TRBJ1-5,ASSPPYSNQPQH
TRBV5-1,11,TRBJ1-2,ASSPDSRYGYT
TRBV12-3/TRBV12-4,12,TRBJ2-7,ASSFGGPIDEQY
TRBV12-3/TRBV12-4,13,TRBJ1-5,ASSSQGALGQPQH